This passage covers 11 T cell receptor beta chains from one sample sequenced in a study of blood T cell repertoires in COVID-19. Repertoires were generated with immunoSEQ multiplex PCR, while TCRdb's copy carries only in-frame clones and drops some. The top ten hold almost 2% of the sample, which has 400,000 to 550,000 clones, 70% to 90% seen once. Sequencing input: PBMCs or T cells enriched from blood (not recorded which). The origin of the receptors is a woman aged 18-29 years with acute COVID-19.

The rearrangement joins TRBV12-3 or TRBV12-4 to TRBJ1-6; no reliable D call. This CDR3 region has 12 residues. V lost 6 bases and J lost 5, with 5 bases in between. The CDR3 protein is CASRSNNSPLHF. DNA for the CDR3: TGTGCCAGCAGATCAAATAATTCACCCCTCCACTTT.

The chain couples TRBV19 to TRBJ1-6; TRBD1 agrees at 7 bases. V dropped 10 bases and J dropped 6; count of bases not matched to a gene: 12. This CDR3 region has 15 residues. Germline V CDR1 and CDR2: LNHDA, SQIVND (reference sequence). The CDR3, as DNA: TGTGCCACCAGACAGGGTTTGGTATCTAATTCACCCCTCCACTTT. It specifies CATRQGLVSNSPLHF.

This sequence joins TRBV29-1 and TRBJ1-2, with 10 bases aligning to TRBD1. The J segment lost 4 bases and the V segment lost 3 bases, leaving 5 bases of the junction unmatched. The CDR3 sequence is 14 residues long. From germline, CDR1 is SQVTM and CDR2 ANQGSEA. The CDR3 loop is CSVEAGTGAYGYTF. The CDR3 bases are TGCAGCGTTGAGGCCGGGACAGGGGCCTATGGCTACACCTTC.

This chain links TRBV14 with TRBJ1-2; weak D call: TRBD1 (5 bases). Germline V gene sequence: CDR1 SGHDN, CDR2 FVKESK. CDR3 length: 13 amino acids. Deletions cut 1 base from V and 8 bases from J, with 11 bases between. The CDR3 loop reads CASSQVRGRGYTF. CDR3 bases: TGTGCCAGCAGCCAAGTGCGGGGGAGAGGCTACACCTTC. Based on the CDR3 plus reference TRBV14 and TRBJ1-2, the full variable domain is EAGVTQFPSHSVIEKGQTVTLRCDPISGHDNLYWYRRVMGKEIKFLLHFVKESKQDESGMPNNRFLAERTGGTYSTLKVQPAELEDSGVYFCASSQVRGRGYTFGSGTRLTVV.

The CDR3 nucleotides are TGTGCCAGCAGCTTAGCTTACGCGGGAGGGCGCTCCTACAATGAGCAGTTCTTC. Amino acid sequence: CASSLAYAGGRSYNEQFF. The V and J genes are TRBV11-2 and TRBJ2-1; 9 bases line up with TRBD2. Germline V CDR1 and CDR2: SGHAT, FQNNGV. The junction had 7 bases not matched to a gene; V was cut back by 1 base and J by 0 bases. CDR3 length: 18 amino acids.

The chain couples TRBV7-6 to TRBJ2-2, with TRBD2 matching over 8 bases. J gave up 7 bases and V 5 bases, and 15 bases lay outside the gene matches. Per germline, CDR1 SGHVS and CDR2 FNYEAQ. CDR3 size: 17 residues. This CDR3 is CASSLRLSGGGGGELFF. In nucleotides, the CDR3 is TGTGCCAGCAGCCTCCGACTAAGCGGGGGAGGTGGCGGGGAGCTGTTTTTT.

Only one count was recorded for this clone. J is TRBJ2-1 and V is TRBV11-2; D is uncertain. The CDR3 has 11 residues. Per germline, CDR1 SGHAT and CDR2 FQNNGV. The germline V and J ends were trimmed by 4 bases and 7 bases, with 5 bases remaining between them. The CDR3 spells CASSSQNEQFF. The CDR3 bases are TGTGCCAGCAGCTCCCAGAATGAGCAGTTCTTC.

This chain joins TRBV9 and TRBJ2-1, with 11 nucleotides matching TRBD1. Germline V gives CDR1 SGDLS, CDR2 YYNGEE. The ends lost 0 bases at V and 2 bases at J; junction bases unmatched: 10. The CDR3 is 19 residues long. The CDR3 DNA follows: TGTGCCAGCAGCGTAGAGATGACGTTGGGACAGGGGGCCTACAATGAGCAGTTCTTC. Protein: CASSVEMTLGQGAYNEQFF. Filled out from reference TRBV9 and TRBJ2-1, the complete variable domain reads DSGVTQTPKHLITATGQRVTLRCSPRSGDLSVYWYQQSLDQGLQFLIQYYNGEERAKGNILERFSAQQFPDLHSELNLSSLELGDSALYFCASSVEMTLGQGAYNEQFFGPGTRLTVL.

This rearrangement joins TRBV7-7 to TRBJ2-7; D gene ambiguous. CDR3 length: 15 amino acids. Trimming took off 1 base at V and 4 bases at J, with 14 bases between the two ends. Germline V gives CDR1 SSHAT, CDR2 FNYEAQ (reference sequence). CDR3 amino acids: CASSLDQSPIYEQYF. The CDR3 nucleotides are TGTGCCAGCAGCTTAGATCAGTCACCCATTTACGAGCAGTACTTC.

The rearrangement links TRBV11-2 to TRBJ2-2; TRBD2 is a possible D gene (7 bases). The CDR3 consists of 15 residues. V was shortened by 5 bases and J by 7 bases, with 17 bases between the two germline ends. CDR1 and CDR2 (germline): SGHAT, FQNNGV. CDR3 sequence reads: CASSRGAGVVGELFF. CDR3 bases: TGTGCCAGCAGCCGGGGGGCGGGAGTGGTCGGGGAGCTGTTTTTT. The variable domain in full, completed from reference TRBV11-2 and TRBJ2-2, reads EAGVAQSPRYKIIEKRQSVAFWCNPISGHATLYWYQQILGQGPKLLIQFQNNGVVDDSQLPKDRFSAERLKGVDSTLKIQPAKLEDSAVYLCASSRGAGVVGELFFGEGSRLTVL.

This clone was counted a single time. The chain carries TRBV5-1 and TRBJ2-5; D is possibly TRBD1 (6 bases). CDR1 SGHRS and CDR2 YFSETQ come from the germline V gene. V lost 0 bases to trimming and J lost 2 bases, with 11 bases between them. The CDR3 contains 15 residues. The CDR3 region has the DNA TGCGCCAGCAGCTTGGACAGGGTAACTCAAGAGACCCAGTACTTC. As protein: CASSLDRVTQETQYF.